This entry is about one T cell receptor beta chain. TCRdb keeps only in-frame clones here, not all; method: immunoSEQ multiplex PCR. Here the sample spans about 96,000 clones, 85% to 95% being singletons. Regarding time point: cycle 4 day 1 (C4D1), after less than seven weeks of nivolumab. No patient escaped relapse after autologous stem cell transplantation, and brentuximab vedotin exposure varied. This sample stems from a study of PD-1 blockade in classical Hodgkin lymphoma. The length of the CDR3 is 14 residues. Trimming pared 0 bases from V and 2 bases from J, leaving 9 bases between. From germline, CDR1 is SGHKS and CDR2 YYEKEE (reference sequence).

This clonotype was sampled from a human donor with classical Hodgkin lymphoma. This sequence joins TRBV5-5 and TRBJ2-7; D unclear. The sample here was peripheral blood mononuclear cells (PBMCs), taken before the fourth cycle of nivolumab. The CDR3 DNA reads as TGTGCCAGCAGCTTGGGTTCCCAGACCTACGAGCAGTACTTC. It yields the protein CASSLGSQTYEQYF. Complete variable domain (other parts from reference TRBV5-5 and TRBJ2-7): DAGVTQSPTHLIKTRGQQVTLRCSPISGHKSVSWYQQVLGQGPQFIFQYYEKEERGRGNFPDRFSARQFPNYSSELNVNALLLGDSALYLCASSLGSQTYEQYFGPGTRLTVT.